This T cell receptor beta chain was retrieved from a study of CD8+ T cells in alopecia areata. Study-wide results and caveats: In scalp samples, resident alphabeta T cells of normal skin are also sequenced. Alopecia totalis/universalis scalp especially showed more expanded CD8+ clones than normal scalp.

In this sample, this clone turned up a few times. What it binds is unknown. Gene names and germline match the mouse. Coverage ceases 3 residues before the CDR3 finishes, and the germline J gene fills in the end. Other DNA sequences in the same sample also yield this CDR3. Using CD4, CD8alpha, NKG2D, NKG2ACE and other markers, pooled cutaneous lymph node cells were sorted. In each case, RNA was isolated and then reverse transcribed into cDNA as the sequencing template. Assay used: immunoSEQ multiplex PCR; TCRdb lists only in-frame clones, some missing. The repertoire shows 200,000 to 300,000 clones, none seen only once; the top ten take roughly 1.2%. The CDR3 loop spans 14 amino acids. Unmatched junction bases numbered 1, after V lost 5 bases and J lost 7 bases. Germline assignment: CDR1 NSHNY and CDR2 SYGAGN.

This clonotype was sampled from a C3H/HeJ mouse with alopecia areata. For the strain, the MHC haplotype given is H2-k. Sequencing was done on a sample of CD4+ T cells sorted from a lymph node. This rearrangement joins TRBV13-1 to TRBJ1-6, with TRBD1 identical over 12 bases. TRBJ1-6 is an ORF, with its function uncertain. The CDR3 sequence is CASRGTGGNSPLYF. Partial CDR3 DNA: TGTGCCAGCAGGGGGACAGGGGGCAATTCGCCC.